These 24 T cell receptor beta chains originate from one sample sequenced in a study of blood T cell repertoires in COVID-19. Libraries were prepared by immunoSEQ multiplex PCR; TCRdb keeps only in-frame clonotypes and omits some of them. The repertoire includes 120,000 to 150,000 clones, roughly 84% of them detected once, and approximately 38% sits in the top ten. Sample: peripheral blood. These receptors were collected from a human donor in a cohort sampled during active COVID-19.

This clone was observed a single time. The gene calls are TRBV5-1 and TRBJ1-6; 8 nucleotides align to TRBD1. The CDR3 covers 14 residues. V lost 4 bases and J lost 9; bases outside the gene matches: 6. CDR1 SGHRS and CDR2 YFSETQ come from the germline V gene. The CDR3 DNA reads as TGCGCCAGCAGCCTGGACAGGGTCGGTTCACCCCTCCACTTT. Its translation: CASSLDRVGSPLHF.

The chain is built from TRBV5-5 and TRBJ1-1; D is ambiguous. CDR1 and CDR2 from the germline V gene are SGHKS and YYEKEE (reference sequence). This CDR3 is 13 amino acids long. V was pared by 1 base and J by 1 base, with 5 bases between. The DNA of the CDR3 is TGTGCCAGCAGCTTGACGGGGAACACTGAAGCTTTCTTT. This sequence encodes CASSLTGNTEAFF.

Here the CDR3 DNA reads TGCGCCAGCAGCTACCGGACAGGACGGAATGAAAAACTGTTTTTT. This codes for CASSYRTGRNEKLFF. The gene calls are TRBV5-1 and TRBJ1-4; 7 bases agree with TRBD1. J was trimmed by 5 bases and V by 3 bases; bases with no gene match: 7. The CDR3 spans 15 residues. The germline gives CDR1 SGHRS, CDR2 YFSETQ.

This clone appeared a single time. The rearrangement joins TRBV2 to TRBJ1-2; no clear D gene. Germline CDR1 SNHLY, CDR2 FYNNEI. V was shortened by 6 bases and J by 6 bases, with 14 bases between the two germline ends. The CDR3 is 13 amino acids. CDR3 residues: CASRTGDFNGYTF. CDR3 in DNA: TGTGCCAGCAGGACGGGAGATTTCAATGGCTACACCTTC.

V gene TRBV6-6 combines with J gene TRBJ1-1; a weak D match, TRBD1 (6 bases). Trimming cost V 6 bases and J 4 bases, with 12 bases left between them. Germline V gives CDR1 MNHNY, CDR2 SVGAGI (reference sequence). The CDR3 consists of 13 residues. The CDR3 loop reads CASRRRGATEAFF. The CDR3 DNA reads TGTGCCAGCAGACGACGGGGGGCCACTGAAGCTTTCTTT.

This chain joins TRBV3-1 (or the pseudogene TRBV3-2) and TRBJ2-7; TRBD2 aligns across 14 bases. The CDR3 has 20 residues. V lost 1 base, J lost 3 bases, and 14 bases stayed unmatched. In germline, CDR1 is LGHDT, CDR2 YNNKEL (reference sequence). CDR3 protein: CASSQVGVGTSGGPFYEQYF. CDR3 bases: TGTGCCAGCAGCCAAGTCGGAGTCGGGACTAGCGGGGGACCTTTCTACGAGCAGTACTTC.

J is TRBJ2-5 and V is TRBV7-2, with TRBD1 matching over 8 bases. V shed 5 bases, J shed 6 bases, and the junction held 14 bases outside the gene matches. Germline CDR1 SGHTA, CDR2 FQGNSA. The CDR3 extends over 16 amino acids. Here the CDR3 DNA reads TGTGCCAGCAGCAAGACAGGGGCCAGGGGGGAAAAGACCCAGTACTTC. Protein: CASSKTGARGEKTQYF. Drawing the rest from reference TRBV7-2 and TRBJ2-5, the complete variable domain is GAGVSQSPSNKVTEKGKDVELRCDPISGHTALYWYRQSLGQGLEFLIYFQGNSAPDKSGLPSDRFSAERTGGSVSTLTIQRTQQEDSAVYLCASSKTGARGEKTQYFGPGTRLLVL.

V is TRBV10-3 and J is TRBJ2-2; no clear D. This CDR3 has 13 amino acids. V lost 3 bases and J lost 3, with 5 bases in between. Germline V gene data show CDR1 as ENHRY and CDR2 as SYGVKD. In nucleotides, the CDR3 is TGTGCCATCAGTGACCAGGACACCGGGGAGCTGTTTTTT. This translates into CAISDQDTGELFF.

The CDR3 sequence is CASSLGTSGYEQYF. Written as DNA, the CDR3 is TGCGCCAGCAGCCTTGGGACTAGCGGCTACGAGCAGTACTTC. This chain joins TRBV4-3 and TRBJ2-7; 11 nucleotides match TRBD2. With 4 bases clipped from V and 3 bases from J, the junction kept 2 bases outside the gene matches. The CDR3 covers 14 residues. Germline V CDR1 and CDR2: LGHNA, YSLEER.

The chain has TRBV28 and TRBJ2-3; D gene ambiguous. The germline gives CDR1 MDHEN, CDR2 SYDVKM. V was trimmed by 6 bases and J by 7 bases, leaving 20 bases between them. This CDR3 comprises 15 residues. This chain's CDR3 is CASSPVATLRNTQYF. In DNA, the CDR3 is TGTGCCAGCAGCCCGGTGGCCACGCTGAGGAATACGCAGTATTTT.

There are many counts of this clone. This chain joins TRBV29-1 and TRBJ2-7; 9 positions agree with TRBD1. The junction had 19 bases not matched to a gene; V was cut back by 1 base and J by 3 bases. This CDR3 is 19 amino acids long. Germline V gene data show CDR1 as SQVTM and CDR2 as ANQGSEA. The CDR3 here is CSVEVQEFYVQDRGYEQYF. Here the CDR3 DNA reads TGCAGCGTTGAAGTCCAAGAATTTTACGTCCAGGACAGGGGCTACGAGCAGTACTTC.

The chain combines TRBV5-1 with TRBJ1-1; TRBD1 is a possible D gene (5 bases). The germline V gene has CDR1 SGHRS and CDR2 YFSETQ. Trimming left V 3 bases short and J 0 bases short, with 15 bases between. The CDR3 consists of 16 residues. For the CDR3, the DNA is TGCGCCAGCAGCTACAACAGACTGGACATGAACACTGAAGCTTTCTTT. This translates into CASSYNRLDMNTEAFF.

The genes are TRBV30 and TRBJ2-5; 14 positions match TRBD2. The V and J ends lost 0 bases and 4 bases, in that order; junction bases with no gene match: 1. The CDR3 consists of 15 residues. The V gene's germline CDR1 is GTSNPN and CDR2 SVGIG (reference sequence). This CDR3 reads CAWSVGTSGGETQYF. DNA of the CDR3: TGTGCCTGGAGTGTGGGGACTAGCGGGGGAGAGACCCAGTACTTC.

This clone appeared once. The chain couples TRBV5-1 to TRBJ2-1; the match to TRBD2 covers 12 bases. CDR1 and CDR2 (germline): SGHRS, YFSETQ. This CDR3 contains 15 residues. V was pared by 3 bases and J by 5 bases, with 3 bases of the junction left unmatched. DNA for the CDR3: TGCGCCAGCAGCTACCTAGCGGGGGGGGACAATGAGCAGTTCTTC. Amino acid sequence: CASSYLAGGDNEQFF.

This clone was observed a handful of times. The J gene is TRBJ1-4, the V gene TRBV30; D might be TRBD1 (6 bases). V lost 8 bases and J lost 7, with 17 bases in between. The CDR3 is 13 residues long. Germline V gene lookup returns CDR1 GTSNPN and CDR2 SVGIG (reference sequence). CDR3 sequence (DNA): TGTGCCGGGGGAAGACAGGATCTTGAAAAACTGTTTTTT. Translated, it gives CAGGRQDLEKLFF.

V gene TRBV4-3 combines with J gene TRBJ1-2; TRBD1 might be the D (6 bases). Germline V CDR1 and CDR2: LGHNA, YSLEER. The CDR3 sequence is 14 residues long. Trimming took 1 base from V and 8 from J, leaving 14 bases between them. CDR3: CASSQAGGAGGYTF. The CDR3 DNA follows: TGCGCCAGCAGCCAAGCGGGGGGCGCGGGAGGCTACACCTTC.

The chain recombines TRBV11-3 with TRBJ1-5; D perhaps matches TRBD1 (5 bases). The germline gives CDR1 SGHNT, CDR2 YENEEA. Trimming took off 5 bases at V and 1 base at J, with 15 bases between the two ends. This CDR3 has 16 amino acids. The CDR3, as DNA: TGTGCCAGCAGCCCCGGGGGGGGAGGAAGCAATCAGCCCCAGCATTTT. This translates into CASSPGGGGSNQPQHF.

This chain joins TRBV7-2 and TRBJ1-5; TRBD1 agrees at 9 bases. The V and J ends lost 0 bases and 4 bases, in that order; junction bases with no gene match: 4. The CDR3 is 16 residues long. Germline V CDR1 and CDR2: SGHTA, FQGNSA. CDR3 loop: CASSLAGTGPNQPQHF. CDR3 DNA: TGTGCCAGCAGCTTAGCCGGGACAGGGCCAAATCAGCCCCAGCATTTT.

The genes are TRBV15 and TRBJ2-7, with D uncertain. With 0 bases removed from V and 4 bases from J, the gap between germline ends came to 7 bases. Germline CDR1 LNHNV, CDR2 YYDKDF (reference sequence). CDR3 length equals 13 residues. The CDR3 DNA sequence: TGTGCCACCAGCAGAGATCGCGAGTACGAGCAGTACTTC. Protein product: CATSRDREYEQYF. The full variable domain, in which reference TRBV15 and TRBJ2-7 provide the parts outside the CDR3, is DAMVIQNPRYQVTQFGKPVTLSCSQTLNHNVMYWYQQKSSQAPKLLFHYYDKDFNNEADTPDNFQSRRPNTSFCFLDIRSPGLGDTAMYLCATSRDREYEQYFGPGTRLTVT.

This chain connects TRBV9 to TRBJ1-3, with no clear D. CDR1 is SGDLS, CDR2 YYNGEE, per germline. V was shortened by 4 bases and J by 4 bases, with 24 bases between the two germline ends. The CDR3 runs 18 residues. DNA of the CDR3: TGTGCCAGCAGCTCACCTCCTGGCGGCCAATGGGTCGGAAACACCATATATTTT. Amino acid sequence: CASSSPPGGQWVGNTIYF.

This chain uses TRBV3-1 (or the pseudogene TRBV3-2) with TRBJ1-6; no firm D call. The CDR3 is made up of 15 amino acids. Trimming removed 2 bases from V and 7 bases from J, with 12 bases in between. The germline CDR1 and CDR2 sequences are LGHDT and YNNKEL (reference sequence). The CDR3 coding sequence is TGTGCCAGCAGCCAATGGAGGCCACCCAATTCACCCCTCCACTTT. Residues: CASSQWRPPNSPLHF.

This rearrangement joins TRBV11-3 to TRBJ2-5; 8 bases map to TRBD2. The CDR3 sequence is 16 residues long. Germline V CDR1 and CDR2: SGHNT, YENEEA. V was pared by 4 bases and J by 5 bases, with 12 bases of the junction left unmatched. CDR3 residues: CASSSYIQRGIETQYF. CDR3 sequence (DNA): TGTGCCAGCAGCTCCTATATCCAGCGGGGGATCGAGACCCAGTACTTC.

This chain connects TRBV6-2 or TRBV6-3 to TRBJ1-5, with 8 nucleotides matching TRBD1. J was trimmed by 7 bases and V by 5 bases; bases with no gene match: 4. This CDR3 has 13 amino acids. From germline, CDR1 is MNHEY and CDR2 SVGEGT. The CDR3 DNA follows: TGTGCCAGCAGTCTTCAGGGGGCCCAGCCCCAGCATTTT. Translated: CASSLQGAQPQHF.

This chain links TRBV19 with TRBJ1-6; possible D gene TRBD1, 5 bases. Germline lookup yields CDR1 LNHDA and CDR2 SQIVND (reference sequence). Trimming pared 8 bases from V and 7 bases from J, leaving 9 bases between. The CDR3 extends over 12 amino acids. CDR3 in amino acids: CASGEGNSPLHF. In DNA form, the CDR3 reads TGTGCCAGTGGGGAGGGGAATTCACCCCTCCACTTT.